The 24 T cell receptor beta chains in this list originate from one sample, sequenced in a study of T cells in Graves' hyperthyroidism and ophthalmopathy. The TCR beta CDR3 regions underwent amplification using RNA transcripts as the source. TCR CDR3 regions were first amplified by RT-PCR with HTBI primers. TCRdb analysed the multiplex PCR reads with MiXCR anew, one entry per CDR3 protein. The table shows about 640,000 distinct CDR3 sequences, with approximately 42% occurring only once. Sequencing was done on a sample of peripheral blood or thyroid tissue (not recorded which). These receptors were obtained from an adult man with Graves' disease, either hyperthyroidism or ophthalmopathy (not recorded which).

This clonotype came up many times. The CDR3 sequence: CASLWSGANVLTF. The CDR3 DNA follows: TGTGCCAGTTTGTGGTCTGGGGCCAACGTCCTGACTTTC. This rearrangement joins TRBV2 to TRBJ2-6; D remains ambiguous. CDR3 length equals 13 residues. V was pared by 9 bases and J by 1 base, with 7 bases between. CDR1 is SNHLY and CDR2 is FYNNEI in the germline V gene.

The chain carries TRBV5-1 and TRBJ1-6; D uncertain. This CDR3 has 16 amino acids. The V end was cut by 1 base, the J end by 0 bases, with 8 bases between. Germline assignment: CDR1 SGHRS and CDR2 YFSETQ. The CDR3 bases are TGCGCCAGCAGCTTGAGGTCGAGCTCCTATAATTCACCCCTCCACTTT. It translates to CASSLRSSSYNSPLHF.

The chain uses TRBV14 and TRBJ1-2; D possibly corresponds to TRBD1 (5 bases). This CDR3 region has 13 residues. Germline CDR1 and CDR2: SGHDN and FVKESK. Trimming left V 0 bases short and J 8 bases short, with 10 bases between. The CDR3, as DNA: TGTGCCAGCAGCCAAGATCTGAGGGGAGGCTACACCTTC. Protein product: CASSQDLRGGYTF.

The CDR3 DNA sequence: TGTGCCAGCAGTGAAGGAAGGACAGGGCCGGGCTCTGGGGCCAACGTCCTGACTTTC. This encodes CASSEGRTGPGSGANVLTF. The chain links TRBV2 to TRBJ2-6, with 8 bases identical to TRBD1. The CDR3 extends over 19 amino acids. J lost 0 bases, V lost 1 base, and 8 bases had no gene match. Germline V CDR1 and CDR2: SNHLY, FYNNEI.

In the case of this clonotype: Compared with germline, one end of the junction differs, possibly owing to a read error. The chain combines TRBV4-1 with TRBJ1-5, with TRBD1 as a possible D gene (5 bases). Germline CDR1 is MGHRA and CDR2 is YSYEKL. The length of the CDR3 is 14 residues. As DNA, the CDR3 is TGTGCCAGCAGCCAAGCCAGGGCGAATCAGCCCCAGCATTTT. Residues: CASSQARANQPQHF.

The rearrangement joins TRBV12-3 or TRBV12-4 to TRBJ1-2, with D maybe TRBD1 (6 bases). The CDR3 length is 16 residues. V was pared by 3 bases and J by 4 bases, with 18 bases between. The CDR3 region is CASSFGSAGDIYGYTF. DNA for the CDR3: TGTGCCAGCAGTTTCGGCTCCGCAGGGGACATCTATGGCTACACCTTC.

Note on this clonotype: One junction end disagrees with the germline gene, perhaps due to a read error. The chain joins TRBV10-3 to TRBJ1-1; a weak D match, TRBD1 (5 bases). The CDR3 covers 17 residues. CDR1 and CDR2 (germline): ENHRY, SYGVKD. The CDR3 region is CATSESGPGTVNTEAFF. The DNA for the CDR3 is TGTGCCACCAGTGAGTCCGGCCCCGGGACGGTCAACACTGAAGCTTTCTTT.

On this clonotype: Since a much larger clone is just one base distant, this may be a read error. The conserved phenylalanine or tryptophan normally closing the CDR3 is absent here, so this likely arose from a read error. The chain employs TRBV7-2 and TRBJ1-5, with D perhaps matching TRBD1 (5 bases). The CDR3 is made up of 14 amino acids. In germline, CDR1 is SGHTA, CDR2 FQGNSA. Trimming shortened V by 1 base and J by 6 bases, and 10 bases separated the two germline ends. The CDR3 nucleotides read TGTGCCAGCAGCTTAGATTCTGGGACTCAGCCCCAGCATTCT. Translation gives CASSLDSGTQPQHS.

About this clonotype: A much more abundant neighbour one base away suggests this may be a read error. The gene calls are TRBV29-1 and TRBJ2-2; no firm D call. The germline gives CDR1 SQVTM, CDR2 ANQGSEA. This CDR3 spans 13 amino acids. This CDR3 is CNVHSVNTGELFF. Here the CDR3 DNA reads TGCAACGTGCACTCGGTAAACACCGGGGAGCTGTTTTTT.

The chain couples TRBV11-2 to TRBJ2-7, with 7 bases identical to TRBD2. The length of the CDR3 is 16 residues. Unmatched junction bases numbered 16, after V lost 9 bases and J lost 2 bases. The V gene's germline CDR1 is SGHAT and CDR2 FQNNGV. CDR3 in amino acids: CASSLTSARGAYEQYF. The CDR3 nucleotides read TGTGCCAGTAGTTTAACCTCAGCCCGGGGGGCCTACGAGCAGTACTTC.

This rearrangement joins TRBV2 to TRBJ1-2, with TRBD1 identical over 8 bases. The V gene end was trimmed by 6 bases and the J gene end by 3 bases; junction bases not matched to a gene: 15. This CDR3 has 17 amino acids. CDR1 and CDR2 (germline): SNHLY, FYNNEI. The CDR3 DNA follows: TGTGCCAGCAGCATCGGGACAGGCCTGTCAGATTACTATGGCTACACCTTC. Translating it yields CASSIGTGLSDYYGYTF.

This clonotype has just a few counts. V is TRBV20-1 and J is TRBJ1-4, with D hard to call. Germline V CDR1 and CDR2: DFQATT, SNEGSKA (reference sequence). The CDR3 runs 13 residues. V lost 5 bases, J lost 4 bases, and 11 bases lay in between. The CDR3 bases are TGCAGTGCTCTTGGCGGCGATAATGAAAAACTGTTTTTT. Translated: CSALGGDNEKLFF.

There are many counts of this clonotype. The chain carries TRBV2 and TRBJ1-6; D remains ambiguous. Germline CDR1 and CDR2: SNHLY and FYNNEI. Trimming stripped 6 bases from V and 5 bases from J, with 11 bases between. This CDR3 contains 14 residues. CDR3 sequence reads: CASRSSTNNSPLHF. CDR3 bases: TGTGCCAGCAGGAGTTCAACTAATAATTCACCCCTCCACTTT.

The CDR3 loop is CASSDSGVTEAFF. CDR3 DNA: TGTGCCAGCAGTGACTCTGGGGTCACTGAAGCTTTCTTT. J is TRBJ1-1 and V is TRBV2; D unresolved. V was cut by 3 bases and J by 4 bases, with 9 bases left in between. The CDR3 consists of 13 residues. Looked up from germline, CDR1 is SNHLY and CDR2 is FYNNEI.

This clonotype was picked up many times. The chain combines TRBV2 with TRBJ2-7, with TRBD1 matching 7 bases. Germline V gene lookup returns CDR1 SNHLY and CDR2 FYNNEI. CDR3 size: 14 residues. The V segment lost 6 bases and the J segment 3 bases; nucleotides outside the gene matches: 8. Here the CDR3 DNA reads TGTGCCAGCAGCTCACCGGGACAGTACTACGAGCAGTACTTC. Translated, it gives CASSSPGQYYEQYF.

The table lists this clonotype with many counts. The rearrangement links TRBV7-2 to TRBJ2-5; D uncertain. Germline-derived CDR1 and CDR2 are SGHTA and FQGNSA. The length of the CDR3 is 12 residues. Trimming removed 2 bases at V and 5 bases at J, with 6 bases between. The CDR3 spells CASSLTSETQYF. The CDR3 DNA reads as TGTGCCAGCAGCTTAACTTCCGAGACCCAGTACTTC.

This clonotype was seen ten or more times. The J gene is TRBJ1-1, the V gene TRBV2; tentatively, D is TRBD1 (6 bases). In germline, CDR1 is SNHLY, CDR2 FYNNEI. This CDR3 has 14 residues. Trimming shortened V by 6 bases and J by 0 bases, and 11 bases separated the two germline ends. The CDR3 sequence: CASRRTAMNTEAFF. In DNA, the CDR3 is TGTGCCAGCAGACGGACAGCCATGAACACTGAAGCTTTCTTT.

This sequence joins TRBV4-2 and TRBJ1-4; a possible D gene is TRBD1 (5 bases). V was trimmed by 4 bases and J by 8 bases, leaving 11 bases between them. CDR1 and CDR2 (germline): LGHNA, YNFKEQ. The CDR3 spans 13 residues. CDR3 in DNA: TGTGCCAGCAGCCGTCGGGACGGCGAAAAACTGTTTTTT. It encodes CASSRRDGEKLFF.

This clonotype was recorded many times. The chain joins TRBV7-9 to TRBJ2-5; D unresolved. The germline CDR1 and CDR2 sequences are SEHNR and FQNEAQ (reference sequence). The CDR3 is 11 residues long. Trimming removed 7 bases from V and 3 bases from J, with 6 bases in between. CDR3 residues: CASTPKETQYF. CDR3 bases: TGTGCCAGCACCCCGAAAGAGACCCAGTACTTC. Based on the CDR3 plus reference TRBV7-9 and TRBJ2-5, the full variable domain is DTGVSQNPRHKITKRGQNVTFRCDPISEHNRLYWYRQTLGQGPEFLTYFQNEAQLEKSRLLSDRFSAERPKGSFSTLEIQRTEQGDSAMYLCASTPKETQYFGPGTRLLVL.

The CDR3 nucleotides are TGTGCCAGCAGCTTTGTGGGGCCTGAAGCTTTCTTT. It translates to CASSFVGPEAFF. The chain uses TRBV7-9 and TRBJ1-1; D is possibly TRBD1 (5 bases). Germline CDR1 and CDR2: SEHNR and FQNEAQ (reference sequence). The CDR3 loop spans 12 amino acids. Trimming removed 3 bases at V and 6 bases at J, with 8 bases between. Full variable domain (rest looked up from reference TRBV7-9 and TRBJ1-1): DTGVSQNPRHKITKRGQNVTFRCDPISEHNRLYWYRQTLGQGPEFLTYFQNEAQLEKSRLLSDRFSAERPKGSFSTLEIQRTEQGDSAMYLCASSFVGPEAFFGQGTRLTVV.

The chain joins TRBV20-1 to TRBJ1-1; D unclear. The CDR3 contains 14 residues. CDR1 is DFQATT, CDR2 SNEGSKA, per germline (reference sequence). V was shortened by 5 bases and J by 4 bases, with 17 bases between the two germline ends. CDR3 sequence reads: CSAQLRALATEAFF. The CDR3 nucleotides read TGCAGTGCTCAGCTAAGGGCTTTGGCCACTGAAGCTTTCTTT.

The chain employs TRBV5-6 and TRBJ2-5; 7 bases fit TRBD2. CDR1 and CDR2 (germline): SGHDT, YYEEEE. CDR3 length equals 13 residues. J gave up 7 bases and V 4 bases, and 7 bases lay outside the gene matches. The CDR3 loop is CASSSGTQGTQYF. In nucleotides, the CDR3 is TGTGCCAGCAGCAGCGGGACGCAGGGGACCCAGTACTTC.

About this clonotype itself: The junction departs from the called germline gene at one end, perhaps through a read error. This chain uses TRBV7-2 with TRBJ2-7; TRBD2 agrees at 10 bases. From germline, CDR1 is SGHTA and CDR2 FQGNSA. CDR3 length: 15 residues. The CDR3: CASGLEAGGPHEQYF. The CDR3 coding sequence is TGTGCCAGCGGCTTAGAAGCGGGGGGGCCCCACGAGCAGTACTTC. The variable domain in full, completed from reference TRBV7-2 and TRBJ2-7, reads GAGVSQSPSNKVTEKGKDVELRCDPISGHTALYWYRQSLGQGLEFLIYFQGNSAPDKSGLPSDRFSAERTGGSVSTLTIQRTQQEDSAVYLCASGLEAGGPHEQYFGPGTRLTVT.

This clonotype was observed many times. The V gene is TRBV2, the J gene TRBJ2-7; 9 nucleotides line up with TRBD1. This CDR3 is 15 amino acids long. Losses at the gene ends were 6 bases for V and 9 bases for J; bases not matched to a gene: 15. Germline assignment: CDR1 SNHLY and CDR2 FYNNEI. CDR3 sequence reads: CASSATTGGLDGQYF. The CDR3 bases are TGTGCCAGCAGCGCTACGACAGGGGGGCTTGACGGGCAGTACTTC.